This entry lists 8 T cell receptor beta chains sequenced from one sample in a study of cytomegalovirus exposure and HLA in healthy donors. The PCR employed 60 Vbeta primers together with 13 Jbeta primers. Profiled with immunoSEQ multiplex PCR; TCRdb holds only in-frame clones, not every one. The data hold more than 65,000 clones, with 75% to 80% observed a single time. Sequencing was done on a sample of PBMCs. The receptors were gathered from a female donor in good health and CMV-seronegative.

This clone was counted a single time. In DNA form, the CDR3 reads TGTGCCATCAGCGGGACTAGCGGGACTAGCTCCTACGAGCAGTACTTC. Protein sequence: CAISGTSGTSSYEQYF. V and J are TRBV10-3 and TRBJ2-7, with TRBD2 matching 13 bases. The ends lost 6 bases at V and 0 bases at J; junction bases unmatched: 5. CDR1 is ENHRY and CDR2 is SYGVKD in the germline V gene. The CDR3 covers 16 residues.

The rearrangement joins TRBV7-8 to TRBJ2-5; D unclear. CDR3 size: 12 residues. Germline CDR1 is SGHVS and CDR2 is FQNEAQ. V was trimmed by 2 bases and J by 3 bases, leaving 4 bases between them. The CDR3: CASSLSKETQYF. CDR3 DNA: TGTGCCAGCAGCTTATCCAAAGAGACCCAGTACTTC.

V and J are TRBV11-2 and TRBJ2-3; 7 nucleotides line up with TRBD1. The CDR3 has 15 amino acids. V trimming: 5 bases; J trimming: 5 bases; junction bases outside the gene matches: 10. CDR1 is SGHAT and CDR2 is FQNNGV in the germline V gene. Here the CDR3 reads CASSPFGQAGDTQYF. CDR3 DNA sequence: TGTGCCAGCAGCCCCTTCGGACAGGCTGGAGATACGCAGTATTTT.

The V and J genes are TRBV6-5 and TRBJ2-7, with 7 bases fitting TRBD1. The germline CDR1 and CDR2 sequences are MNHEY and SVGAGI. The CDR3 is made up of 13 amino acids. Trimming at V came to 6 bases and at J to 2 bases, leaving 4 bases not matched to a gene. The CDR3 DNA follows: TGTGCCAGCAGACCCGGACAGGCCTACGAGCAGTACTTC. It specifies CASRPGQAYEQYF.

CDR3 DNA sequence: TGTGCCAGCAGCCCGATTACAGGAGTCAATGAGCAGTTCTTC. Amino acids: CASSPITGVNEQFF. The chain carries TRBV7-9 and TRBJ2-1; a weak D match, TRBD1 (5 bases). Between the trimmed V and J ends, which lost 5 bases and 6 bases, there was a span of 14 bases. Germline V lookup: CDR1 SEHNR, CDR2 FQNEAQ (reference sequence). The CDR3 totals 14 residues.

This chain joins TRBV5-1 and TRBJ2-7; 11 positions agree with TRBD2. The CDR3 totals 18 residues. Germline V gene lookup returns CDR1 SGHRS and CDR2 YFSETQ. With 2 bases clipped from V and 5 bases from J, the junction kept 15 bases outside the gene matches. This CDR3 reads CASSFGLAGGPRGNEQYF. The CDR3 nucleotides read TGCGCCAGCAGCTTTGGGCTAGCGGGAGGCCCTCGGGGGAACGAGCAGTACTTC.

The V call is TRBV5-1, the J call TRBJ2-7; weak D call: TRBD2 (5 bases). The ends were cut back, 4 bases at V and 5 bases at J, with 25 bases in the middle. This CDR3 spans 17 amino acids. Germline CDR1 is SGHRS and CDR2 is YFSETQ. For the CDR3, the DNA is TGCGCCAGCAGCCTCCGGACTGGCAGTAGAAGCTCGAACGAGCAGTACTTC. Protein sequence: CASSLRTGSRSSNEQYF.

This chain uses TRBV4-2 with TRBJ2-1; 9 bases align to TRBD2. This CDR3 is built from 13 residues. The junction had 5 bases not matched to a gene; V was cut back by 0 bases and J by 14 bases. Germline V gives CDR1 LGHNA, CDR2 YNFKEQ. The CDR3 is CASSQDIGGREFF. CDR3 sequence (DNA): TGTGCCAGCAGCCAAGATATCGGCGGGAGGGAGTTCTTC.